The 29 T cell receptor beta chains listed next were all sequenced from one sample in a study of long-term antiretroviral therapy in people with HIV. Survey level was the resolution at which the v3.0 immunoSEQ assay ran. Produced via immunoSEQ multiplex PCR; TCRdb's table is partial and in-frame only. This sample has 30,000 to 40,000 clones, with about 85% found just once. The sample in question was unsorted PBMCs, obtained 1.1 years after starting antiretroviral therapy. These receptors originate from a man in his late teens or twenties with HIV.

The V gene is TRBV7-3, the J gene TRBJ2-1, with D unclear. The CDR3 extends over 14 amino acids. V shed 2 bases and J shed 6 bases, with 11 bases lying between them. The germline CDR1 and CDR2 sequences are SGHTA and FQGTGA. The CDR3 DNA reads as TGTGCCAGCAGCTTAGGGCCCGCCATCAATGAGCAGTTCTTC. This translates into CASSLGPAINEQFF.

The V gene is TRBV4-3, the J gene TRBJ2-2; D may be TRBD1 (5 bases). CDR1 LGHNA and CDR2 YSLEER come from the germline V gene. V gave up 0 bases and J gave up 4 bases, with 15 bases separating them. The CDR3 has 17 residues. As DNA, the CDR3 is TGCGCCAGCAGCCAAGATGAGATTAGACAGTTCACCGGGGAGCTGTTTTTT. Translated, it gives CASSQDEIRQFTGELFF.

This clone was found once. The V and J genes are TRBV5-1 and TRBJ2-7, with D possibly being TRBD1 or TRBD2 (6 bases each). The CDR3 runs to 13 residues. Between the trimmed V and J ends, which lost 5 bases and 1 base, there was a span of 10 bases. CDR1 is SGHRS and CDR2 is YFSETQ in the germline V gene. CDR3 in amino acids: CASRIGGSYEQYF. DNA for the CDR3: TGCGCCAGCAGAATAGGGGGGTCCTACGAGCAGTACTTC.

This clone was recorded once. The chain has TRBV5-1 and TRBJ2-6, with unresolved D. The germline V gene encodes CDR1 SGHRS and CDR2 YFSETQ. The V and J ends lost 0 bases and 0 bases respectively, with 10 bases between them. The CDR3 sequence is 17 residues long. CDR3 protein: CASSLVGIDSGANVLTF. The CDR3 DNA reads as TGCGCCAGCAGCTTGGTAGGAATCGACTCTGGGGCCAACGTCCTGACTTTC.

This chain links TRBV7-3 with TRBJ2-1, with 14 nucleotides matching TRBD2. Germline loops: CDR1 SGHTA, CDR2 FQGTGA. The V gene end was trimmed by 3 bases and the J gene end by 7 bases; junction bases not matched to a gene: 2. This CDR3 contains 15 residues. CDR3 coding DNA: TGTGCCAGCAGCTTGAGACTAGCGGGAGGGAATGAGCAGTTCTTC. Translation: CASSLRLAGGNEQFF. Variable domain in full (rest from reference TRBV7-3 and TRBJ2-1): GAGVSQTPSNKVTEKGKYVELRCDPISGHTALYWYRQSLGQGPEFLIYFQGTGAADDSGLPNDRFFAVRPEGSVSTLKIQRTERGDSAVYLCASSLRLAGGNEQFFGPGTRLTVL.

J is TRBJ2-1 and V is TRBV5-6, with D hard to call. Germline V gene sequence: CDR1 SGHDT, CDR2 YYEEEE. The CDR3 consists of 14 residues. Trimming pared 0 bases from V and 1 base from J, leaving 5 bases between. The CDR3 here is CASSLDESYNEQFF. DNA for the CDR3: TGTGCCAGCAGCTTGGACGAATCCTACAATGAGCAGTTCTTC.

The chain joins TRBV7-9 to TRBJ2-3, with D possibly being TRBD1 (5 bases). CDR3 length: 16 amino acids. V lost 3 bases and J lost 0, with 13 bases in between. Germline V CDR1 and CDR2: SEHNR, FQNEAQ (reference sequence). DNA for the CDR3: TGTGCCAGCAGCTTGGGGCAGGAAGCTAGCACAGATACGCAGTATTTT. It yields the protein CASSLGQEASTDTQYF.

The V and J genes are TRBV5-6 and TRBJ2-7, with 11 bases aligning to TRBD1. CDR1 SGHDT and CDR2 YYEEEE come from the germline V gene. V shed 2 bases and J 4 bases; nucleotides not matched to a gene: 2. CDR3 length: 14 residues. CDR3 residues: CASSFGTGGYEQYF. In nucleotides, the CDR3 is TGTGCCAGCAGCTTCGGGACAGGGGGGTACGAGCAGTACTTC.

The rearrangement uses TRBV5-1 and TRBJ1-1; tentatively, D is TRBD1 (5 bases). CDR3 size: 16 residues. V dropped 2 bases and J dropped 0 bases, with 14 bases sitting between them. Germline CDR1 reads SGHRS; CDR2 reads YFSETQ. The CDR3 region has the DNA TGCGCCAGCAGCTTAGGGTGGGGGATCATGAACACTGAAGCTTTCTTT. This encodes CASSLGWGIMNTEAFF.

The V call is TRBV11-2, the J call TRBJ1-4, with TRBD1 matching 8 bases. Germline V CDR1 and CDR2: SGHAT, FQNNGV. The CDR3 runs to 16 residues. J was trimmed by 6 bases and V by 5 bases; bases with no gene match: 11. The CDR3 DNA follows: TGTGCCAGCAGCCTGGACAGGGAATTACGGGATGAAAAACTGTTTTTT. This encodes CASSLDRELRDEKLFF. The full variable domain, completed using reference TRBV11-2 and TRBJ1-4, is EAGVAQSPRYKIIEKRQSVAFWCNPISGHATLYWYQQILGQGPKLLIQFQNNGVVDDSQLPKDRFSAERLKGVDSTLKIQPAKLEDSAVYLCASSLDRELRDEKLFFGSGTQLSVL.

This chain uses TRBV4-1 with TRBJ2-7; D uncertain. This CDR3 is 14 amino acids long. V gave up 6 bases and J gave up 3 bases, with 15 bases separating them. Germline V lookup: CDR1 MGHRA, CDR2 YSYEKL. This CDR3 is CASSPAGPLYEQYF. For the CDR3, the DNA is TGCGCCAGCAGTCCCGCAGGTCCCCTCTACGAGCAGTACTTC.

This sequence joins TRBV10-3 and TRBJ2-2, with unresolved D. Looked up from germline, CDR1 is ENHRY and CDR2 is SYGVKD. The ends were cut back, 6 bases at V and 3 bases at J, with 2 bases in the middle. The CDR3 has 11 amino acids. CDR3 DNA: TGTGCCATCAGATACACCGGGGAGCTGTTTTTT. It encodes CAIRYTGELFF.

V is TRBV19 and J is TRBJ2-1; 10 positions agree with TRBD2. Germline loops: CDR1 LNHDA, CDR2 SQIVND (reference sequence). The CDR3 length is 14 residues. With 6 bases clipped from V and 4 bases from J, the junction kept 3 bases outside the gene matches. CDR3 in DNA: TGTGCCAGTAGGACTAGCGGGTCTTACAATGAGCAGTTCTTC. Translated, it gives CASRTSGSYNEQFF.

The rearrangement uses TRBV28 and TRBJ1-2, with 7 bases lining up with TRBD1. This CDR3 region has 14 residues. Germline-derived CDR1 and CDR2 are MDHEN and SYDVKM. With 8 bases clipped from V and 0 bases from J, the junction kept 6 bases outside the gene matches. Here the CDR3 DNA reads TGTGCCAGCCAGGGGACAGCACCTAACTATGGCTACACCTTC. Translation: CASQGTAPNYGYTF.

The chain has TRBV30 and TRBJ1-4, with D unresolved. Germline V gene sequence: CDR1 GTSNPN, CDR2 SVGIG (reference sequence). The length of the CDR3 is 13 residues. The germline V and J ends were trimmed by 8 bases and 2 bases, with 12 bases remaining between them. CDR3 nucleotides: TGTGCCGGAACTTCGGGTACTAATGAAAAACTGTTTTTT. Translated: CAGTSGTNEKLFF.

This chain links TRBV18 with TRBJ1-1; no clear D. V was clipped by 3 bases and J by 1 base, with 12 bases between them. The CDR3 length is 15 residues. Germline V gene lookup returns CDR1 KGHSH and CDR2 LQKENI. The CDR3 loop is CASSPMRRGNTEAFF. The CDR3, as DNA: TGTGCCAGCTCACCGATGCGACGGGGGAACACTGAAGCTTTCTTT.

The rearrangement links TRBV30 to TRBJ1-1, with no clear D. Looked up from germline, CDR1 is GTSNPN and CDR2 is SVGIG (reference sequence). Trimming shortened V by 0 bases and J by 2 bases, and 10 bases separated the two germline ends. CDR3 length: 14 residues. The CDR3 DNA follows: TGTGCCTGGAGTGTAGCAGCGGGTAACACTGAAGCTTTCTTT. Its protein is CAWSVAAGNTEAFF.

This clone came up once. The chain has TRBV5-1 and TRBJ2-1; 8 positions match TRBD2. The germline V gene encodes CDR1 SGHRS and CDR2 YFSETQ. CDR3 size: 14 residues. V lost 7 bases, J lost 4 bases, and 7 bases stayed unmatched. CDR3 amino acids: CASGPGLAYNEQFF. CDR3 DNA sequence: TGCGCCAGCGGCCCCGGACTAGCTTACAATGAGCAGTTCTTC.

The chain carries TRBV5-4 and TRBJ2-7, with TRBD2 matching 8 bases. This CDR3 is built from 15 residues. The germline CDR1 and CDR2 sequences are SGHNT and YYREEE (reference sequence). V trimming: 0 bases; J trimming: 1 base; junction bases outside the gene matches: 3. CDR3 sequence reads: CASSLGASGSYEQYF. DNA for the CDR3: TGTGCCAGCAGCTTGGGGGCTAGCGGGTCCTACGAGCAGTACTTC.

This clone came up a few times. CDR3 residues: CASSWDSYGYTF. For the CDR3, the DNA is TGTGCCAGCAGCTGGGACAGTTATGGCTACACCTTC. The V and J genes are TRBV5-4 and TRBJ1-2; 7 bases line up with TRBD1. Germline loops: CDR1 SGHNT, CDR2 YYREEE (reference sequence). Trimming at V came to 3 bases and at J to 5 bases, leaving 1 base not matched to a gene. The CDR3 contains 12 residues.

V gene TRBV12-5 combines with J gene TRBJ1-1; the D is unclear. V was trimmed by 5 bases and J by 10 bases, leaving 14 bases between them. CDR1 is LGHNT and CDR2 is FRNRAP in the germline V gene. The CDR3 spans 12 residues. The CDR3 here is CASGPSLPGAFF. In nucleotides, the CDR3 is TGTGCTAGTGGTCCTAGTCTTCCTGGAGCTTTCTTT.

The gene calls are TRBV13 and TRBJ1-1, with D hard to call. V was cut by 4 bases and J by 9 bases, with 12 bases left in between. Germline V CDR1 and CDR2: PRHDT, FYEKMQ (reference sequence). This CDR3 has 12 residues. The CDR3 reads CASSSPRRQAFF. CDR3 DNA: TGTGCCAGCAGCTCCCCCCGCAGGCAAGCTTTCTTT.

The chain couples TRBV7-9 to TRBJ2-1; 11 bases agree with TRBD2. Germline trimming cut 5 bases from V and 4 bases from J; bases unmatched to any gene: 7. CDR1 and CDR2 from the germline V gene are SEHNR and FQNEAQ (reference sequence). This CDR3 spans 16 amino acids. This CDR3 is CASSPRLAGIYNEQFF. CDR3 nucleotide sequence: TGTGCCAGCAGCCCAAGACTAGCGGGGATTTACAATGAGCAGTTCTTC. Full variable domain (missing parts from reference TRBV7-9 and TRBJ2-1): DTGVSQNPRHKITKRGQNVTFRCDPISEHNRLYWYRQTLGQGPEFLTYFQNEAQLEKSRLLSDRFSAERPKGSFSTLEIQRTEQGDSAMYLCASSPRLAGIYNEQFFGPGTRLTVL.

The rearrangement joins TRBV5-5 to TRBJ2-7; D is undetermined. Looked up from germline, CDR1 is SGHKS and CDR2 is YYEKEE (reference sequence). The CDR3 is 13 residues long. V was pared by 4 bases and J by 3 bases, with 11 bases between. CDR3 DNA: TGTGCCAGCAGCGTCGTGATAAACTACGAGCAGTACTTC. This sequence encodes CASSVVINYEQYF.

The J gene is TRBJ2-7, the V gene TRBV27; no firm D call. V was clipped by 8 bases and J by 5 bases, with 13 bases between them. This CDR3 spans 12 amino acids. Germline CDR1 reads MNHEY; CDR2 reads SMNVEV (reference sequence). The CDR3 region is CASFTRPDEQYF. The CDR3 DNA sequence: TGTGCCAGCTTTACCCGCCCGGACGAGCAGTACTTC.

This clone occurred once. The chain uses TRBV29-1 and TRBJ2-7, with 9 bases that match TRBD1. The length of the CDR3 is 15 residues. CDR1 and CDR2 (germline): SQVTM, ANQGSEA. With V trimmed by 3 bases and J by 1 base, 7 bases remained unmatched. The CDR3 loop reads CSVEDRGSISYEQYF. CDR3 DNA sequence: TGCAGCGTTGAGGACAGGGGATCTATATCCTACGAGCAGTACTTC.

The chain carries TRBV20-1 and TRBJ1-2; D not resolved. CDR1 is DFQATT and CDR2 is SNEGSKA in the germline V gene (reference sequence). V was cut by 3 bases and J by 4 bases, with 0 bases left in between. CDR3 length: 9 residues. The CDR3 coding sequence is TGCAGTGCTAGCTATGGCTACACCTTC. It is translated as CSASYGYTF.

The rearrangement joins TRBV5-6 to TRBJ2-7, with D possibly TRBD2 on 6 matching bases. Per the germline V gene, CDR1 is SGHDT and CDR2 is YYEEEE. V was shortened by 2 bases and J by 2 bases, with 17 bases between the two germline ends. The CDR3 spans 16 residues. This CDR3 is CASSFGQDYPPYEQYF. CDR3 coding DNA: TGTGCCAGCAGCTTTGGGCAGGACTATCCTCCCTACGAGCAGTACTTC.

Only one count was recorded for this clone. The chain uses TRBV5-6 and TRBJ2-5; D perhaps matches TRBD2 (6 bases). The ends were cut back, 3 bases at V and 2 bases at J, with 11 bases in the middle. Germline values: CDR1 SGHDT, CDR2 YYEEEE. The length of the CDR3 is 14 residues. The CDR3 reads CASSSRDSQETQYF. The DNA of the CDR3 is TGTGCCAGCAGCTCCCGGGACTCTCAAGAGACCCAGTACTTC.